Given below is one T cell receptor (beta chain) in context. Sequenced by immunoSEQ multiplex PCR; TCRdb stores in-frame clones only, minus some. The table lists about 23,000 clones, approximately 77% of them singletons, with 2% to 2.5% in the top ten. These data are taken from a study of OX40 agonist ivuxolimab in advanced cancers. Samples were taken at baseline and on day 1 of cycles 4 and 7. This receptor was obtained from an adult with an advanced solid tumor such as melanoma, head and neck, liver or kidney cancer. The sequences come from CD4+ or CD8+ T cells sorted from blood, collected in a trial of the OX40 agonist ivuxolimab.

In DNA, the CDR3 is TGTGCCAGCAGCCCTCGACAGACCTTGAACACTGAAGCTTTCTTT. Translation gives CASSPRQTLNTEAFF. The chain has TRBV9 and TRBJ1-1, with D perhaps matching TRBD1 (5 bases). CDR1 is SGDLS, CDR2 YYNGEE, per germline. Trimming removed 4 bases at V and 0 bases at J, with 13 bases between. The CDR3 contains 15 residues.